This T cell receptor beta chain was recovered during a study of T cells in women clearing cervical HPV infection. Assay: immunoSEQ multiplex PCR; the TCRdb copy retains only in-frame clones and omits some. This sample contains roughly 14,000 clones. Regarding this clone: Coverage ceases 3 residues before the CDR3 finishes, and the germline J gene fills in the end.

The CDR3 totals 15 residues. Germline CDR1 reads KGHSH; CDR2 reads LQKENI. Between the trimmed V and J ends, which lost 6 bases and 2 bases, there was a span of 15 bases. The receptor comes from a woman aged 18 to 69 with a cervical HPV16 infection that either progressed to CIN3+ or cleared (not recorded which). Sequenced sample: blood buffy coat. The rearrangement links TRBV18 to TRBJ2-3; TRBD2 is a possible D gene (6 bases). CDR3 region: CASSTRGQNTDTQYF. The CDR3 DNA, read in part, is TGTGCCAGCTCGACTAGAGGGCAGAACACAGATACG. The whole variable domain, filled in from reference TRBV18 and TRBJ2-3, reads NAGVMQNPRHLVRRRGQEARLRCSPMKGHSHVYWYRQLPEEGLKFMVYLQKENIIDESGMPKERFSAEFPKEGPSILRIQQVVRGDSAAYFCASSTRGQNTDTQYFGPGTRLTVL.